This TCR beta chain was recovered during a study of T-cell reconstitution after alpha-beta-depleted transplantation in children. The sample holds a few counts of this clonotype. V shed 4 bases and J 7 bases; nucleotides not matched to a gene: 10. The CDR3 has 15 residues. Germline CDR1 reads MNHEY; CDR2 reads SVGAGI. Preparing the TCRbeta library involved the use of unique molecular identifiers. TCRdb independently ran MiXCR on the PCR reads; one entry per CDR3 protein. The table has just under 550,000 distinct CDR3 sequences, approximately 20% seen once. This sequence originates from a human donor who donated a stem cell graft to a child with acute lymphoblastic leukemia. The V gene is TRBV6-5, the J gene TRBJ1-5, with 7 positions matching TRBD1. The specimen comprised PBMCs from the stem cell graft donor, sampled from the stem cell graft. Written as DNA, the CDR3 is TGTGCCAGCAGTTGGGGCGACAGGGCGGGACAGCCCCAGCATTTT. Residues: CASSWGDRAGQPQHF.